Shown below are 27 T cell receptor beta chains from a single sample sequenced in a study of PD-L1 blockade in urothelial cancer. Data came from immunoSEQ multiplex PCR; TCRdb stores just in-frame clones and leaves some out. The profile shows about 51,000 clones, 86% of them singletons. The sequencing used PBMCs, collected around atezolizumab (anti-PD-L1) treatment. Receptor source: a man aged 55 to 70 with urothelial cancer.

The chain couples TRBV29-1 to TRBJ2-1, with 13 bases identical to TRBD2. The trim removed 6 bases at V and 9 bases at J, leaving 2 bases unmatched. Germline assignment: CDR1 SQVTM and CDR2 ANQGSEA. The CDR3 has 12 amino acids. This chain's CDR3 is CSVRLAGGEQFF. As DNA, the CDR3 is TGCAGCGTCAGACTAGCGGGAGGTGAGCAGTTCTTC.

J is TRBJ1-4 and V is TRBV7-9; TRBD1 might be the D (5 bases). Germline V gives CDR1 SEHNR, CDR2 FQNEAQ (reference sequence). The CDR3 is made up of 16 amino acids. The V gene lost 1 base and the J gene lost 2 bases, with 11 bases spanning the gap. CDR3 sequence reads: CASSLVRQLTNEKLFF. In DNA form, the CDR3 reads TGTGCCAGCAGCTTAGTTCGACAGCTCACTAATGAAAAACTGTTTTTT.

This chain connects TRBV19 to TRBJ1-4; D might be TRBD1 (6 bases). V was shortened by 7 bases and J by 6 bases, with 27 bases between the two germline ends. The CDR3 runs to 18 residues. Germline CDR1 is LNHDA and CDR2 is SQIVND (reference sequence). Written as DNA, the CDR3 is TGTGCCAGTACCATGAGGGGGGGCTCTCCCCCGAACTATGAAAAACTGTTTTTT. Its translation: CASTMRGGSPPNYEKLFF. Full variable domain (missing parts from reference TRBV19 and TRBJ1-4): DGGITQSPKYLFRKEGQNVTLSCEQNLNHDAMYWYRQDPGQGLRLIYYSQIVNDFQKGDIAEGYSVSREKKESFPLTVTSAQKNPTAFYLCASTMRGGSPPNYEKLFFGSGTQLSVL.

The chain is built from TRBV9 and TRBJ2-2; 11 nucleotides agree with TRBD2. The germline V gene encodes CDR1 SGDLS and CDR2 YYNGEE. This CDR3 spans 20 amino acids. The trim removed 4 bases at V and 1 base at J, leaving 15 bases unmatched. DNA of the CDR3: TGTGCCAGCAGCCGATCGGTCGGGCTAGCGGGGGGACAGAACACCGGGGAGCTGTTTTTT. It yields the protein CASSRSVGLAGGQNTGELFF.

The chain couples TRBV7-3 to TRBJ2-1; 11 nucleotides align to TRBD2. The junction had 13 bases not matched to a gene; V was cut back by 5 bases and J by 4 bases. The CDR3 is 18 residues long. Germline values: CDR1 SGHTA, CDR2 FQGTGA. CDR3 residues: CASSVNVVTSGGYNEQFF. The CDR3 nucleotides read TGTGCCAGCAGCGTTAATGTGGTTACTAGCGGGGGATACAATGAGCAGTTCTTC.

The rearrangement joins TRBV28 to TRBJ1-2, with 10 bases identical to TRBD1. This CDR3 spans 15 amino acids. Germline V lookup: CDR1 MDHEN, CDR2 SYDVKM. V lost 8 bases, J lost 3 bases, and 9 bases stayed unmatched. This chain's CDR3 is CASSGAGQGYYGYTF. DNA for the CDR3: TGTGCCAGCTCTGGGGCGGGACAGGGGTACTATGGCTACACCTTC.

The chain carries TRBV9 and TRBJ2-5; TRBD1 matches 9 bases. The CDR3 consists of 18 residues. Germline-derived CDR1 and CDR2 are SGDLS and YYNGEE. Trimming removed 3 bases from V and 1 base from J; junction bases left unmatched: 13. The CDR3: CASSAYSGTGSTQETQYF. DNA for the CDR3: TGTGCCAGCAGCGCCTACTCCGGGACAGGGAGTACCCAAGAGACCCAGTACTTC.

This clone was picked up one time. The V gene is TRBV29-1, the J gene TRBJ1-2; a weak D match, TRBD1 (6 bases). The CDR3 spans 13 residues. The V gene lost 3 bases and the J gene lost 4 bases, with 12 bases spanning the gap. The germline V gene encodes CDR1 SQVTM and CDR2 ANQGSEA. This CDR3 reads CSVDGGQGYGYTF. CDR3 nucleotides: TGCAGCGTTGACGGGGGGCAAGGCTATGGCTACACCTTC.

The rearrangement uses TRBV2 and TRBJ2-4; a weak D match, TRBD1 (5 bases). This CDR3 is 16 amino acids long. Trimming cost V 8 bases and J 0 bases, with 17 bases left between them. CDR1 is SNHLY and CDR2 is FYNNEI in the germline V gene. CDR3 in amino acids: CASQTERQLAKNIQYF. DNA of the CDR3: TGTGCCAGCCAAACGGAAAGACAGCTAGCCAAAAACATTCAGTACTTC.

The chain uses TRBV28 and TRBJ2-4; a possible D gene is TRBD2 (6 bases). Between the trimmed V and J ends, which lost 3 bases and 9 bases, there was a span of 9 bases. Germline CDR1 is MDHEN and CDR2 is SYDVKM. CDR3 length: 12 residues. This chain's CDR3 is CASSLAGIIQYF. The DNA of the CDR3 is TGTGCCAGCAGTTTGGCGGGAATCATTCAGTACTTC.

This CDR3 reads CASSSGQGNYGYTF. The CDR3, as DNA: TGCGCCAGCAGCTCGGGACAGGGGAACTATGGCTACACCTTC. This chain links TRBV5-1 with TRBJ1-2, with 10 bases lining up with TRBD1. Germline V gives CDR1 SGHRS, CDR2 YFSETQ. The CDR3 loop spans 14 amino acids. V shed 3 bases and J 2 bases; nucleotides not matched to a gene: 1.

V gene TRBV5-1 combines with J gene TRBJ2-3; D is uncertain. Germline V CDR1 and CDR2: SGHRS, YFSETQ. With 4 bases removed from V and 2 bases from J, the gap between germline ends came to 8 bases. CDR3 length: 13 residues. The CDR3 DNA reads as TGCGCCAGCAGCCTCTATGCCACAGATACGCAGTATTTT. Translated: CASSLYATDTQYF. Together with reference TRBV5-1 and TRBJ2-3, the CDR3 gives the full variable domain: KAGVTQTPRYLIKTRGQQVTLSCSPISGHRSVSWYQQTPGQGLQFLFEYFSETQRNKGNFPGRFSGRQFSNSRSEMNVSTLELGDSALYLCASSLYATDTQYFGPGTRLTVL.

The genes are TRBV5-4 and TRBJ2-5, with D possibly being TRBD1 (6 bases). The CDR3 sequence is 13 residues long. The V end lost 6 bases, the J end lost 4 bases, and 13 bases lay between the germline ends. Germline V gives CDR1 SGHNT, CDR2 YYREEE (reference sequence). The CDR3 DNA reads as TGTGCCAGCACATTCACAGGGACAGAGACCCAGTACTTC. It specifies CASTFTGTETQYF.

The CDR3 spells CASSLTGQTMNTEAFF. CDR3 DNA: TGCGCCAGCAGTCTAACAGGACAGACAATGAACACTGAAGCTTTCTTT. The chain employs TRBV5-1 and TRBJ1-1, with D possibly being TRBD1 (6 bases). This CDR3 has 16 amino acids. The germline V gene encodes CDR1 SGHRS and CDR2 YFSETQ. V lost 5 bases and J 0 bases, leaving 17 bases between the germline ends.

V is TRBV30 and J is TRBJ1-2, with D tentatively TRBD1 (5 bases). This CDR3 is built from 14 residues. Germline CDR1 and CDR2: GTSNPN and SVGIG (reference sequence). The V gene lost 7 bases and the J gene lost 2 bases, with 17 bases spanning the gap. The CDR3 loop is CAFRGLLTNYGYTF. CDR3 DNA: TGTGCCTTCCGGGGGTTGCTGACCAACTATGGCTACACCTTC.

The J gene is TRBJ2-2, the V gene TRBV6-6, with 8 bases identical to TRBD1. The CDR3 is made up of 15 amino acids. V shed 8 bases and J 3 bases; nucleotides not matched to a gene: 8. Germline CDR1 MNHNY, CDR2 SVGAGI (reference sequence). CDR3 in DNA: TGTGCCAGCGGGACAGGTCAGTCGGACACCGGGGAGCTGTTTTTT. Translating gives CASGTGQSDTGELFF.

This sequence joins TRBV6-6 and TRBJ2-5; 12 positions agree with TRBD2. CDR1 and CDR2 from the germline V gene are MNHNY and SVGAGI (reference sequence). The CDR3 spans 16 residues. V was pared by 5 bases and J by 4 bases, with 8 bases of the junction left unmatched. The CDR3 DNA follows: TGTGCCAGCAGTAGTACTAGCGGGGGGCCGGGAGAGACCCAGTACTTC. As protein: CASSSTSGGPGETQYF.

The chain couples TRBV5-1 to TRBJ2-4, with 7 bases matching TRBD2. Looked up from germline, CDR1 is SGHRS and CDR2 is YFSETQ. The length of the CDR3 is 13 residues. After removal of 0 bases from V and 8 bases from J, the junction contained 2 bases not matched to a gene. CDR3 sequence (DNA): TGCGCCAGCAGCTTGGTCGCGGGGGACATTCAGTACTTC. Residues: CASSLVAGDIQYF. Combining the CDR3 with reference TRBV5-1 and TRBJ2-4 gives the whole variable domain KAGVTQTPRYLIKTRGQQVTLSCSPISGHRSVSWYQQTPGQGLQFLFEYFSETQRNKGNFPGRFSGRQFSNSRSEMNVSTLELGDSALYLCASSLVAGDIQYFGAGTRLSVL.

The chain links TRBV7-3 to TRBJ2-5, with 11 bases identical to TRBD2. V shed 5 bases and J 5 bases; nucleotides not matched to a gene: 7. CDR1 is SGHTA and CDR2 is FQGTGA in the germline V gene. The CDR3 runs 15 residues. The CDR3 DNA follows: TGTGCCAGCAGCCCAGTAGCGGGGGGGCCGGAGACCCAGTACTTC. As protein: CASSPVAGGPETQYF. The whole variable domain, filled in from reference TRBV7-3 and TRBJ2-5, reads GAGVSQTPSNKVTEKGKYVELRCDPISGHTALYWYRQSLGQGPEFLIYFQGTGAADDSGLPNDRFFAVRPEGSVSTLKIQRTERGDSAVYLCASSPVAGGPETQYFGPGTRLLVL.

V is TRBV4-3 and J is TRBJ2-3; D is uncertain. The V gene lost 1 base and the J gene lost 0 bases, with 11 bases spanning the gap. The CDR3 covers 16 residues. Germline CDR1 reads LGHNA; CDR2 reads YSLEER. This chain's CDR3 is CASSQGLYRSTDTQYF. DNA for the CDR3: TGCGCCAGCAGCCAAGGCCTATACAGAAGCACAGATACGCAGTATTTT.

The V gene is TRBV9, the J gene TRBJ1-1, with a tentative D call TRBD1 (6 bases). Germline V gene lookup returns CDR1 SGDLS and CDR2 YYNGEE. The CDR3 length is 12 residues. With 4 bases removed from V and 4 bases from J, the gap between germline ends came to 8 bases. This chain's CDR3 is CASSPGVTEAFF. CDR3 nucleotide sequence: TGTGCCAGCAGCCCAGGGGTCACTGAAGCTTTCTTT. The full variable domain, rest sourced from reference TRBV9 and TRBJ1-1, is DSGVTQTPKHLITATGQRVTLRCSPRSGDLSVYWYQQSLDQGLQFLIQYYNGEERAKGNILERFSAQQFPDLHSELNLSSLELGDSALYFCASSPGVTEAFFGQGTRLTVV.

The J gene is TRBJ2-7, the V gene TRBV19, with TRBD1 as a possible D gene (6 bases). Trimming took 5 bases from V and 2 from J, leaving 13 bases between them. Per germline, CDR1 LNHDA and CDR2 SQIVND (reference sequence). This CDR3 spans 14 amino acids. In DNA form, the CDR3 reads TGTGCCAGTAGTTTCGGACAGCTTACCTACGAGCAGTACTTC. It yields the protein CASSFGQLTYEQYF. Together with reference TRBV19 and TRBJ2-7, the CDR3 gives the full variable domain: DGGITQSPKYLFRKEGQNVTLSCEQNLNHDAMYWYRQDPGQGLRLIYYSQIVNDFQKGDIAEGYSVSREKKESFPLTVTSAQKNPTAFYLCASSFGQLTYEQYFGPGTRLTVT.

This clone was detected a few times. This sequence joins TRBV6-5 and TRBJ2-7, with D unresolved. Trimming left V 7 bases short and J 9 bases short, with 16 bases between. Germline V gene sequence: CDR1 MNHEY, CDR2 SVGAGI. This CDR3 is 12 amino acids long. CDR3 nucleotides: TGTGCCAGCACCGATCCCGTACGAGGGCAGTACTTC. Protein product: CASTDPVRGQYF.

The chain carries TRBV7-2 and TRBJ2-2, with 13 nucleotides matching TRBD2. CDR3 length: 17 residues. Germline V gene sequence: CDR1 SGHTA, CDR2 FQGNSA. Trimming took 4 bases from V and 7 from J; bases not matched to a gene: 9. The CDR3 DNA reads as TGTGCCAGCAGCTCCCCAACTAGCGGGAGGGCGAACGGGGAGCTGTTTTTT. Residues: CASSSPTSGRANGELFF.

The chain recombines TRBV6-5 with TRBJ2-3, with no clear D. The V gene's germline CDR1 is MNHEY and CDR2 SVGAGI. V was shortened by 0 bases and J by 0 bases, with 7 bases between the two germline ends. The CDR3 totals 15 residues. The CDR3, as DNA: TGTGCCAGCAGTTACTCGAAACAGAGCACAGATACGCAGTATTTT. Protein: CASSYSKQSTDTQYF.

This clone was seen once. V gene TRBV10-3 combines with J gene TRBJ2-2; 7 bases are shared with TRBD1. V shed 0 bases and J 2 bases; nucleotides not matched to a gene: 3. Germline CDR1 and CDR2: ENHRY and SYGVKD. The CDR3 spans 16 residues. This chain's CDR3 is CAISESGTDNTGELFF. CDR3 sequence (DNA): TGTGCCATCAGTGAGTCAGGGACAGATAACACCGGGGAGCTGTTTTTT.

This clone was recorded once. The genes are TRBV4-1 and TRBJ2-3; 8 bases align to TRBD2. Trimming took 4 bases from V and 0 from J; bases not matched to a gene: 6. Germline CDR1 reads MGHRA; CDR2 reads YSYEKL. This CDR3 has 16 amino acids. The CDR3 reads CASSRTSRESTDTQYF. As DNA, the CDR3 is TGCGCCAGCAGCCGGACTAGCAGGGAAAGCACAGATACGCAGTATTTT.